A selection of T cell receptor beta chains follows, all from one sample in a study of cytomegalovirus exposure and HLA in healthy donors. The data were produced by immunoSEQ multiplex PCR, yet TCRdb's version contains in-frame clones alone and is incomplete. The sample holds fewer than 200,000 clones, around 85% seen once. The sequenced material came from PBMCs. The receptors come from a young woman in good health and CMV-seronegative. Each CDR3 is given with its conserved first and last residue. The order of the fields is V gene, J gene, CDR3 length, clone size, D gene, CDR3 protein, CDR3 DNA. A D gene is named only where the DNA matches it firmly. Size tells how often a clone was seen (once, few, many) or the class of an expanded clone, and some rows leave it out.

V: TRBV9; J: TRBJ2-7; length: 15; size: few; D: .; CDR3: CASSVSGGLGSEQYF; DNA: TGTGCCAGCAGCGTCTCCGGGGGTTTGGGGAGCGAGCAGTACTTC
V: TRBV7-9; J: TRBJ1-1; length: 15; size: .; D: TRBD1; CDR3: CASSQRTGGNTEAFF; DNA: TGTGCCAGCAGCCAGAGGACAGGGGGGAACACTGAAGCTTTCTTT
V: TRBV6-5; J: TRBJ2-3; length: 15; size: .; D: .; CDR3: CASTYRTEYTDTQYF; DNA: TGTGCCAGCACCTACCGGACTGAATACACAGATACGCAGTATTTT
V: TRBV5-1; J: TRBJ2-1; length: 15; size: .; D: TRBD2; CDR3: CASREAGVTYNEQFF; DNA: TGCGCCAGCAGGGAAGCGGGAGTAACCTACAATGAGCAGTTCTTC
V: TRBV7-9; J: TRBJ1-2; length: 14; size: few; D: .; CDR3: CASSPAGQLGGYTF; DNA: TGTGCCAGCAGCCCGGCGGGGCAGTTGGGCGGCTACACCTTC
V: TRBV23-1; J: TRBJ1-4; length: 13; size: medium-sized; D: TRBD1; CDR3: CASSQDRGEKLFF; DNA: TGCGCCAGCAGTCAGGACAGGGGTGAAAAACTGTTTTTT
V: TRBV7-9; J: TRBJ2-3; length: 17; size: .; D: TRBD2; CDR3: CASSSWTSGNYTDTQYF; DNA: TGTGCCAGCAGCTCCTGGACTAGCGGGAATTACACAGATACGCAGTATTTT
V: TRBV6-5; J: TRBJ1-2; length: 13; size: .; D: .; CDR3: CASSRTRNYGYTF; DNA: TGTGCCAGCAGTCGCACACGAAACTATGGCTACACCTTC
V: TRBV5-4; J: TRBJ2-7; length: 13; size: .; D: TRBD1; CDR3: CASSLDRGDEQYF; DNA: TGTGCCAGCAGCTTGGACAGGGGCGACGAGCAGTACTTC
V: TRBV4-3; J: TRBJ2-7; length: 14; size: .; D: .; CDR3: CASSQGAGSYEQYF; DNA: TGCGCCAGCAGCCAAGGGGCCGGTTCCTACGAGCAGTACTTC
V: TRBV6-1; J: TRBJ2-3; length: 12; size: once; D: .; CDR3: CASSENRDTQYF; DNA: TGTGCCAGCAGTGAGAATAGAGATACGCAGTATTTT
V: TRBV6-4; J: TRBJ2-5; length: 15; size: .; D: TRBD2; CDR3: CASRLAGQSQETQYF; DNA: TGTGCCAGCAGACTAGCGGGCCAATCGCAAGAGACCCAGTACTTC
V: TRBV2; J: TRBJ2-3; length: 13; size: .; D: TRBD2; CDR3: CASLRGNTDTQYF; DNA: TGTGCCAGCTTGCGGGGGAACACAGATACGCAGTATTTT
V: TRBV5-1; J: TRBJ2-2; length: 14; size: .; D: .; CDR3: CASSPDSFTGELFF; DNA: TGCGCCAGCAGCCCGGACTCTTTTACCGGGGAGCTGTTTTTT
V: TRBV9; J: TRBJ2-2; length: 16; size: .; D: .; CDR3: CASSVVAGPGTGELFF; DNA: TGTGCCAGCAGCGTAGTGGCCGGCCCGGGGACCGGGGAGCTGTTTTTT
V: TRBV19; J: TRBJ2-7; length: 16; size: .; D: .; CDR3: CASSIGGFGVSYEQYF; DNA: TGTGCCAGTAGTATAGGGGGGTTCGGCGTCTCCTACGAGCAGTACTTC
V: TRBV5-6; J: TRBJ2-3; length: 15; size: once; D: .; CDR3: CASSLLPVVTDTQYF; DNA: TGTGCCAGCAGCTTGCTGCCCGTGGTAACAGATACGCAGTATTTT
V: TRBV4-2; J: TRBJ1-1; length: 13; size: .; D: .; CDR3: CASSPSGDTEAFF; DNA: TGTGCCAGCAGCCCAAGTGGGGACACTGAAGCTTTCTTT
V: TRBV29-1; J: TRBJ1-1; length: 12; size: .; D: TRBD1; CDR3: CSVVGQGAGAFF; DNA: TGCAGCGTTGTTGGACAGGGGGCTGGGGCTTTCTTT